These 10 T cell receptor beta chains were sequenced from one sample in a study of blood T cells in healthy people across ages. Alongside a J-beta primer mix, a sample-barcoded 5' primer served in a second PCR lasting roughly 6 to 11 cycles. MiXCR was run by TCRdb on the 5' RACE reads, yielding one entry per CDR3 protein. The table includes almost 300,000 distinct CDR3 sequences, around 27% detected once. Sequencing was performed on blood. All receptors derive from a woman aged 70-85 years in good health.

The gene calls are TRBV7-2 and TRBJ1-2; D gene uncertain. Germline values: CDR1 SGHTA, CDR2 FQGNSA. The CDR3 contains 15 residues. Trimming left V 2 bases short and J 0 bases short, with 10 bases between. The CDR3 is CASSLSGPANYGYTF. The CDR3 coding sequence is TGTGCCAGCAGCTTATCTGGTCCGGCTAACTATGGCTACACCTTC.

The V call is TRBV7-9, the J call TRBJ2-4; 12 bases line up with TRBD2. This CDR3 is 15 amino acids long. The V gene's germline CDR1 is SEHNR and CDR2 FQNEAQ (reference sequence). V shed 3 bases and J 6 bases; nucleotides not matched to a gene: 3. CDR3 sequence: CASSLTTSGRNIQYF. CDR3 bases: TGTGCCAGCAGCTTGACGACTAGCGGGAGAAACATTCAGTACTTC.

In this sample, this clonotype turned up a few times. The gene calls are TRBV12-3 or TRBV12-4 and TRBJ2-2; a weak D match, TRBD1 (7 bases). The ends were cut back, 6 bases at V and 5 bases at J, with 13 bases in the middle. This CDR3 is built from 14 residues. Here the CDR3 reads CASREGQSTGELFF. CDR3 bases: TGTGCCAGCAGGGAGGGACAGTCTACCGGGGAGCTGTTTTTT.

In this sample, this clonotype turned up a few times. The DNA for the CDR3 is TGCAGTGCTAGGCCTCCGGGACGGTTCGATTCACCCCTCCACTTT. Translated, it gives CSARPPGRFDSPLHF. The rearrangement joins TRBV20-1 to TRBJ1-6; possibly TRBD1 for D (5 bases). Germline V lookup: CDR1 DFQATT, CDR2 SNEGSKA (reference sequence). This CDR3 comprises 15 residues. V lost 3 bases, J lost 8 bases, and 17 bases lay in between.

The chain's CDR3 is CASSLDGEPRGEETQYF. Here the CDR3 DNA reads TGTGCCAGCAGCTTAGATGGGGAGCCCCGCGGTGAAGAGACCCAGTACTTC. The chain combines TRBV7-2 with TRBJ2-5, with D perhaps matching TRBD2 (5 bases). The ends were cut back, 1 base at V and 3 bases at J, with 18 bases in the middle. CDR3 size: 17 residues. CDR1 is SGHTA, CDR2 FQGNSA, per germline.

This clonotype has just a few counts. The rearrangement joins TRBV14 to TRBJ2-7; D is unclear. There are 13 residues in the CDR3. Germline values: CDR1 SGHDN, CDR2 FVKESK. Deletions cut 4 bases from V and 0 bases from J, with 7 bases between. This CDR3 is CASSPSTSYEQYF. As DNA, the CDR3 is TGTGCCAGCAGCCCAAGCACCTCCTACGAGCAGTACTTC.

This clonotype was picked up a small number of times. The missing conserved phenylalanine or tryptophan at the end of this CDR3 makes a read error likely. The chain is built from TRBV6-5 and TRBJ2-7, with D unclear. The CDR3 consists of 14 residues. Germline CDR1 reads MNHEY; CDR2 reads SVGAGI. Trimming took off 6 bases at V and 4 bases at J, with 16 bases between the two ends. Here the CDR3 reads CASSPRGDSYEQYL. In DNA form, the CDR3 reads TGTGCCAGCAGCCCCCGAGGAGACTCATACGAGCAGTACCTC.

In nucleotides, the CDR3 is TGTGCCACCTATATAACAGGGTCGACCCAGTACTTC. Protein: CATYITGSTQYF. This chain links TRBV28 with TRBJ2-5, with D tentatively TRBD1 (6 bases). V was cut by 10 bases and J by 7 bases, with 16 bases left in between. Germline assignment: CDR1 MDHEN and CDR2 SYDVKM. The CDR3 covers 12 residues.

This clonotype was seen repeatedly, ten times or more. The rearrangement links TRBV7-9 to TRBJ2-5; D not certain. With 8 bases removed from V and 2 bases from J, the gap between germline ends came to 6 bases. Germline loops: CDR1 SEHNR, CDR2 FQNEAQ (reference sequence). The CDR3 is 11 residues long. The CDR3 coding sequence is TGTGCCAGCTCGAGACAAGAGACCCAGTACTTC. This gives the protein CASSRQETQYF.

This clonotype has just a few counts. The chain combines TRBV20-1 with TRBJ2-5; 8 bases align to TRBD2. The J call may not be correct, given that the DNA end is closer to TRBJ2-1. CDR3 length equals 12 residues. Germline values: CDR1 DFQATT, CDR2 SNEGSKA (reference sequence). The CDR3 sequence is CSASGGRLEQFF. The CDR3 nucleotides are TGCAGTGCTAGTGGCGGGAGGCTTGAGCAGTTCTTC.